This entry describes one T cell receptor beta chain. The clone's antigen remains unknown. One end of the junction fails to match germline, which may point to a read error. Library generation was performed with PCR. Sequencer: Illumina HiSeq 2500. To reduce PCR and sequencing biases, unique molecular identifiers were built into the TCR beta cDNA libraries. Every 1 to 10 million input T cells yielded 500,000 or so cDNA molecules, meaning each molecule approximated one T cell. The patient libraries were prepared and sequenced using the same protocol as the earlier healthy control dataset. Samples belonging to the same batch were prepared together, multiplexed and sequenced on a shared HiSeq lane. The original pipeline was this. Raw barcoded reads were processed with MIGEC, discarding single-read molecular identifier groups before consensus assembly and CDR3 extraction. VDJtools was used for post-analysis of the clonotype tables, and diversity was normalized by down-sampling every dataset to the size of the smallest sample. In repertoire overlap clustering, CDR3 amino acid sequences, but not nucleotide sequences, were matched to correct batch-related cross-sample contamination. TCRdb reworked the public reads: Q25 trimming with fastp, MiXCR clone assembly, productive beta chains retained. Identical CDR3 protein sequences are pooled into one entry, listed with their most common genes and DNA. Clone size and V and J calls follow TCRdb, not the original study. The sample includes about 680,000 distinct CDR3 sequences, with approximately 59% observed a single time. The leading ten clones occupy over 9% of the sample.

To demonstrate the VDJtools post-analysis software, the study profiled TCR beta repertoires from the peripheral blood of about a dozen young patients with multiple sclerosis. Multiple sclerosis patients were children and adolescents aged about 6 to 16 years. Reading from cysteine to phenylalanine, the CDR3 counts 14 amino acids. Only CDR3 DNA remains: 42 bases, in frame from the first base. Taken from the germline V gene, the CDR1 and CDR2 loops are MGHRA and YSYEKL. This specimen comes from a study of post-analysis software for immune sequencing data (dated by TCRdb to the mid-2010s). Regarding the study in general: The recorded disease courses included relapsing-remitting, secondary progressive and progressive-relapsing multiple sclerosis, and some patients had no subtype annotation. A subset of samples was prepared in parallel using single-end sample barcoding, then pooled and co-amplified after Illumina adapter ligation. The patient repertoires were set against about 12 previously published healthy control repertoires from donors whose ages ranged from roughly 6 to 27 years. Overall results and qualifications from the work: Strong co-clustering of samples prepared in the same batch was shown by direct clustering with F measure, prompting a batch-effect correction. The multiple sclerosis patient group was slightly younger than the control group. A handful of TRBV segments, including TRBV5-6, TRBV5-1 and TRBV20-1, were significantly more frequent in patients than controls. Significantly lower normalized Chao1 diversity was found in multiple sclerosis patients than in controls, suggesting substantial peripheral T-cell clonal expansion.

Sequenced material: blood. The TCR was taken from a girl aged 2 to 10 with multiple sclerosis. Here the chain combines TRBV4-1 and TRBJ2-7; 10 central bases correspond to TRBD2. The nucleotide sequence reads TGCGCCAACAGCCAAGGACTAGCGGCCTACGAGCAGTACTTC. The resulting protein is CANSQGLAAYEQYF.